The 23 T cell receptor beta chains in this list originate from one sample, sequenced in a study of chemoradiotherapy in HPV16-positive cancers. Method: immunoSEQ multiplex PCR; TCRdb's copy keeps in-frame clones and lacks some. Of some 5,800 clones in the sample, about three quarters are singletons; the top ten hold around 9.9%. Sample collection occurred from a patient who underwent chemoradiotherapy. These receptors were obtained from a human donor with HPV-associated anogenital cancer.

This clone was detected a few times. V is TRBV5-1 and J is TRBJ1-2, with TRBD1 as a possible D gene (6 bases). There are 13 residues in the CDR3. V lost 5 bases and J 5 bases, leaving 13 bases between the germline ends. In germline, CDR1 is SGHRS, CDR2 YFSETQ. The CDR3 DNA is TGCGCCAGCAGACGGGACACGGAGTATGGCTACACCTTC. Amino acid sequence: CASRRDTEYGYTF.

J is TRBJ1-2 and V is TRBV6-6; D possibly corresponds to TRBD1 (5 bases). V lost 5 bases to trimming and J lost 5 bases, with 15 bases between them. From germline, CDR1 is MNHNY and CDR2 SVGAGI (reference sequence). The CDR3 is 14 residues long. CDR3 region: CASSPRGGEYGYTF. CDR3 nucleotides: TGTGCCAGCAGTCCCCGCGGAGGGGAATATGGCTACACCTTC.

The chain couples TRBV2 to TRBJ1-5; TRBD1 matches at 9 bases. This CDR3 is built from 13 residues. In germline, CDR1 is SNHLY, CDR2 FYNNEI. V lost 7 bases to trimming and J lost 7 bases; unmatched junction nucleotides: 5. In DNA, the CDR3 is TGTGCCAGCAAGGGGACAGGGACACAGCCCCAGCATTTT. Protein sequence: CASKGTGTQPQHF.

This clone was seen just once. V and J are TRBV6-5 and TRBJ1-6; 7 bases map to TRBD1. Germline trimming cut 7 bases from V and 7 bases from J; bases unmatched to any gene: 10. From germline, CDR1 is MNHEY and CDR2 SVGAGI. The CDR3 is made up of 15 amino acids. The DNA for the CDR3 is TGTGCCAGCAAACTTTCGCAGGGGGGGAATTCACCCCTCCACTTT. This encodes CASKLSQGGNSPLHF.

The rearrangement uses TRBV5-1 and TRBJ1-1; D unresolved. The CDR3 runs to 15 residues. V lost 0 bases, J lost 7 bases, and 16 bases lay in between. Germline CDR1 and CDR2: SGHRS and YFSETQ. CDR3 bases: TGCGCCAGCAGCTTGGGATTCCGGAGAGAAGGTGAAGCTTTCTTT. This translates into CASSLGFRREGEAFF.

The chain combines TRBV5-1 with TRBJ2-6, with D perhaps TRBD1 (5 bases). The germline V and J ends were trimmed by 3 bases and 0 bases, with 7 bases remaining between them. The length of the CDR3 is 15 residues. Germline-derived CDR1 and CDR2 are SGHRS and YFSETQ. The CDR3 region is CASSSQVSGANVLTF. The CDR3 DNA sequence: TGCGCCAGCAGCTCACAGGTCTCTGGGGCCAACGTCCTGACTTTC.

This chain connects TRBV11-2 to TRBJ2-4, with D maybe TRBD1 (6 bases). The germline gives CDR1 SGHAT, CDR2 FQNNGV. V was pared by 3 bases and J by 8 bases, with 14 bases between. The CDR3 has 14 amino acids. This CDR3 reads CASSFRGPYDIQYF. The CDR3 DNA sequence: TGTGCCAGCAGCTTCAGGGGTCCTTATGACATTCAGTACTTC. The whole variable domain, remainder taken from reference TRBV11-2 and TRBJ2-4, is EAGVAQSPRYKIIEKRQSVAFWCNPISGHATLYWYQQILGQGPKLLIQFQNNGVVDDSQLPKDRFSAERLKGVDSTLKIQPAKLEDSAVYLCASSFRGPYDIQYFGAGTRLSVL.

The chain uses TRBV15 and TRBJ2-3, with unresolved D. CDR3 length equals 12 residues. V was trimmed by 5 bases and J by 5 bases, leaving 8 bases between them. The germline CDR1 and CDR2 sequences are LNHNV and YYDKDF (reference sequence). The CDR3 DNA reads TGTGCCACCAGCCCGGAGTTAGATACGCAGTATTTT. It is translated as CATSPELDTQYF.

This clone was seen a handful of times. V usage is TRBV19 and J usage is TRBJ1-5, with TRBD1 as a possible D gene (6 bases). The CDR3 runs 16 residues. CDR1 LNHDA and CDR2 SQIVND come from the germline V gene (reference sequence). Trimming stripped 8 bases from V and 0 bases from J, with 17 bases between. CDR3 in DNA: TGTGCCAGTCGGGACCAGGGGACATATAGCAATCAGCCCCAGCATTTT. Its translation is CASRDQGTYSNQPQHF.

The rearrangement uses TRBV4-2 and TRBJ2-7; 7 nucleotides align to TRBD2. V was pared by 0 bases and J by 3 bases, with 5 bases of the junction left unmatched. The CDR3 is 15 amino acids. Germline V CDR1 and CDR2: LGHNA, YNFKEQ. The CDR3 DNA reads TGTGCCAGCAGCCAAGATCCCCGGGGGGACTACGAGCAGTACTTC. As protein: CASSQDPRGDYEQYF.

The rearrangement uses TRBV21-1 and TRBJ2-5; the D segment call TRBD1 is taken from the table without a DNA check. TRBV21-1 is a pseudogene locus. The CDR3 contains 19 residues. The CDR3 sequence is CASSKRRGRGRKVLETQYF. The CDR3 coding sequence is TGTGCCAGCAGCAAACGGAGGGGGCGAGGACGGAAAGTGTTGGAGACCCAGTACTTC.

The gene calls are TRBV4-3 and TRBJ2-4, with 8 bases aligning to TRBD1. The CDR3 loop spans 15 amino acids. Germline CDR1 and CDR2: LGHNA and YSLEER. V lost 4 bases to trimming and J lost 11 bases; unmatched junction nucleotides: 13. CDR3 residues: CASSLTRFPGQVQYF. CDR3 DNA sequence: TGCGCCAGCAGCCTAACCCGCTTCCCGGGACAGGTTCAGTACTTC.

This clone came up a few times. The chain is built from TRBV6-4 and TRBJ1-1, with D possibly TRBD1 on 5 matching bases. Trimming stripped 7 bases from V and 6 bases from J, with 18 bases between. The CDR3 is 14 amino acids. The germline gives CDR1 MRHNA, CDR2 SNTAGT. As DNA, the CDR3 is TGTGCCAGCACCGAACTTCAGGGCATATCTGAAGCTTTCTTT. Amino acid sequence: CASTELQGISEAFF.

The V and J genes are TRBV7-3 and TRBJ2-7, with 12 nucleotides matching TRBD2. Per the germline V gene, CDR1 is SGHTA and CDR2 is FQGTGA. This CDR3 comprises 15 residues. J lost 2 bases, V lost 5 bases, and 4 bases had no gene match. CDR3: CASSPGLAGTYEQYF. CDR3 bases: TGTGCCAGCAGCCCCGGACTAGCGGGGACCTACGAGCAGTACTTC.

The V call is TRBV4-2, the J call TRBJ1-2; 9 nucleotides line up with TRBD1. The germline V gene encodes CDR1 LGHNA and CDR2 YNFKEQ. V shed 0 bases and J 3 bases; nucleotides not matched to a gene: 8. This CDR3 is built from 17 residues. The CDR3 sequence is CASSQDRGTGSYYGYTF. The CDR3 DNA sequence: TGTGCCAGCAGCCAAGACCGGGGGACAGGGAGTTACTATGGCTACACCTTC.

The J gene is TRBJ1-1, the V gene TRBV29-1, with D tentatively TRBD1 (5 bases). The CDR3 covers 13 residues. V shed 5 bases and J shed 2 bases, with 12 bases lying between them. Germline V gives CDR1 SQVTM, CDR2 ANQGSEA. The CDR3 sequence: CSVLDRLNTEAFF. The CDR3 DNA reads TGCAGCGTTCTTGACAGACTTAACACTGAAGCTTTCTTT.

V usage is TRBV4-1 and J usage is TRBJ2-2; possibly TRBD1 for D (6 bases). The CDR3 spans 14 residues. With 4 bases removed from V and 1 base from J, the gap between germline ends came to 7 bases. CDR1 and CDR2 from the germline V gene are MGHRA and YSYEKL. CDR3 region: CASSRGQNTGELFF. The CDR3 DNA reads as TGCGCCAGCAGCCGGGGACAGAACACCGGGGAGCTGTTTTTT.

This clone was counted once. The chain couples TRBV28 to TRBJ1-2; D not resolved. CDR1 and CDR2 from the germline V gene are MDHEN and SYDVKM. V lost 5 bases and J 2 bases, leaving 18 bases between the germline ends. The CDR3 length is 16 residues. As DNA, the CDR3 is TGTGCCAGCAGTCTACCGTTCATGCAGCTCAACTATGGCTACACCTTC. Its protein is CASSLPFMQLNYGYTF.

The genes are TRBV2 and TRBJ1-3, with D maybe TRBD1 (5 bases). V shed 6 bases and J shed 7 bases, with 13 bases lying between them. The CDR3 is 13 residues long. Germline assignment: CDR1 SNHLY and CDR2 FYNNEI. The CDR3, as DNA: TGTGCCAGCAGATACCGAGAGGGGAACACCATATATTTT. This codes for CASRYREGNTIYF.

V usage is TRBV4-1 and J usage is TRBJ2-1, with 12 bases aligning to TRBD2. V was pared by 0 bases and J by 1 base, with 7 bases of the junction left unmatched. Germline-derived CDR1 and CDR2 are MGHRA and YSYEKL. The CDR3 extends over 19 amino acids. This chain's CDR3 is CASSQERLAGGSSYNEQFF. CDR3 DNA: TGCGCCAGCAGCCAAGAGCGGCTAGCGGGGGGGAGTTCCTACAATGAGCAGTTCTTC.

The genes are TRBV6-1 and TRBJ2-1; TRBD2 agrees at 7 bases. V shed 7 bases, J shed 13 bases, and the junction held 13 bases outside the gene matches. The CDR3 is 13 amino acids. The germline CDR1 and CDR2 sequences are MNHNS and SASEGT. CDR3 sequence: CASKTEWGGEQFF. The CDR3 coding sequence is TGTGCCAGCAAAACCGAGTGGGGGGGAGAACAGTTCTTC.

The CDR3, as DNA: TGTGCCAGTAGTACGGGACAAAGGGTGAATCAGCCCCAGCATTTT. Protein product: CASSTGQRVNQPQHF. V and J are TRBV19 and TRBJ1-5, with a possible D match to TRBD1 (6 bases). V lost 4 bases and J lost 4, with 14 bases in between. The CDR3 is 15 amino acids. The germline V gene has CDR1 LNHDA and CDR2 SQIVND (reference sequence).

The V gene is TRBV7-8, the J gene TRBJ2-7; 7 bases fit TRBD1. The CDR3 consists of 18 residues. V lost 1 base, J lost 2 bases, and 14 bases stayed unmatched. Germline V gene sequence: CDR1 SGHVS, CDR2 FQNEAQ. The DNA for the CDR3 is TGTGCCAGCAGCTTAGGGCCCACGACAGGGATGGTTCCCTACGAGCAGTACTTC. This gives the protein CASSLGPTTGMVPYEQYF.